This TCR beta chain was observed in a study of CD8 T cells in Susac syndrome. Study-level findings and limits: TCR sequencing and HLA analysis covered a relatively small number of individuals.

The authors sequenced TCR beta from blood CD8+ and CD4+ T cells. As regards this clonotype: Antigen unknown.

Random hexamers primed reverse transcription of about 0.45 to 1 ug RNA. immunoSEQ multiplex PCR amplified TCR beta CDR3 across 54 Vbeta, 13 Jbeta. TCRdb processed the immunoSEQ multiplex PCR reads anew with MiXCR; each CDR3 protein has one entry. There are 230,000 or so distinct CDR3 sequences in the sample; approximately 95% occur only once, and 0.085% to 0.095% lies in the top ten. In germline, CDR1 is SQVTM, CDR2 ANQGSEA. This CDR3 has 13 residues. The germline V and J ends were trimmed by 3 bases and 2 bases, with 10 bases remaining between them. This TCR derives from a human donor with multiple sclerosis. The sequenced material came from CD4+ T cells from PBMCs. The chain employs TRBV29-1 and TRBJ1-2; D unresolved. CDR3 in DNA: TGCAGCGTTGAGGGCAGGTTAAACTATGGCTACACCTTC. This codes for CSVEGRLNYGYTF.